These T cell receptor beta chains were read from a single sample in a study of a mutant IDH1 vaccine in newly diagnosed glioma. The method was immunoSEQ multiplex PCR; TCRdb's version includes in-frame clones alone and lacks a portion of them. The data hold about 66,000 clones, with 65% to 90% observed a single time. The input for sequencing was PBMCs, taken from a glioma patient treated with radiotherapy, temozolomide or both. These receptors were collected from a young man with glioma. Both conserved end residues are part of each CDR3. The order of the fields is J gene, clone size, D gene, V gene, CDR3 protein, CDR3 DNA. A D gene is named only where the DNA matches it firmly. Part of the rows lack a size; the others show once, few, many or a class for expanded clones.

J gene: TRBJ2-1; clone size: few; D gene: .; V gene: TRBV10-1; CDR3 protein: CASSGIGIALNEQFF; CDR3 DNA: TGCGCCAGCAGTGGTATTGGGATTGCACTCAATGAGCAGTTCTTC
J gene: TRBJ2-3; clone size: .; D gene: .; V gene: TRBV9; CDR3 protein: CASSVGSQSGTQYF; CDR3 DNA: TGTGCCAGCAGCGTAGGTAGTCAGTCAGGAACGCAGTATTTT
J gene: TRBJ2-3; clone size: .; D gene: TRBD2; V gene: TRBV7-2; CDR3 protein: CASSLGGGAYGTQYF; CDR3 DNA: TGTGCCAGCAGCTTAGGCGGGGGGGCTTACGGTACGCAGTATTTT
J gene: TRBJ2-7; clone size: .; D gene: TRBD1; V gene: TRBV4-2; CDR3 protein: CASSQATGQGYEQYF; CDR3 DNA: TGTGCCAGCAGCCAAGCTACGGGACAGGGATACGAGCAGTACTTC
J gene: TRBJ2-1; clone size: .; D gene: .; V gene: TRBV14; CDR3 protein: CASSQVGGLRGATGGEQFF; CDR3 DNA: TGTGCCAGCAGCCAAGTTGGGGGTTTGAGAGGGGCGACGGGCGGTGAGCAGTTCTTC
J gene: TRBJ1-2; clone size: .; D gene: TRBD1; V gene: TRBV6-1; CDR3 protein: CASSEAHRGRFSNYGYTF; CDR3 DNA: TGTGCCAGCAGTGAAGCTCACAGGGGGCGATTTTCTAACTATGGCTACACCTTC
J gene: TRBJ1-1; clone size: .; D gene: TRBD1; V gene: TRBV14; CDR3 protein: CASSRNDRGGLNTEAFF; CDR3 DNA: TGTGCCAGCAGCCGGAATGACAGGGGGGGGTTGAACACTGAAGCTTTCTTT
J gene: TRBJ1-1; clone size: .; D gene: .; V gene: TRBV29-1; CDR3 protein: CSVETGRNTEAFF; CDR3 DNA: TGCAGCGTTGAAACAGGGCGGAACACTGAAGCTTTCTTT
J gene: TRBJ2-1; clone size: .; D gene: .; V gene: TRBV20-1; CDR3 protein: CSATKINEQFF; CDR3 DNA: TGCAGTGCTACTAAGATCAATGAGCAGTTCTTC
J gene: TRBJ1-4; clone size: few; D gene: .; V gene: TRBV21-1; CDR3 protein: CASSKGAFF; CDR3 DNA: TGTGCCAGCAGCAAAGGGGCCTTTTTT
J gene: TRBJ2-7; clone size: .; D gene: TRBD1; V gene: TRBV6-6; CDR3 protein: CASSKTGGEQYF; CDR3 DNA: TGTGCCAGCAGTAAGACAGGGGGCGAGCAGTACTTC
J gene: TRBJ2-7; clone size: .; D gene: .; V gene: TRBV7-2; CDR3 protein: CASSPRTTGGTYEQYF; CDR3 DNA: TGTGCCAGCAGCCCACGGACAACCGGTGGCACCTACGAGCAGTACTTC
J gene: TRBJ1-1; clone size: .; D gene: .; V gene: TRBV18; CDR3 protein: CASSPGGGAEAFF; CDR3 DNA: TGTGCCAGCTCACCAGGGGGCGGCGCTGAAGCTTTCTTT
J gene: TRBJ2-7; clone size: .; D gene: TRBD1; V gene: TRBV13; CDR3 protein: CASNAGQGAGEQYF; CDR3 DNA: TGTGCCAGCAACGCGGGACAGGGGGCAGGCGAGCAGTACTTC
J gene: TRBJ1-2; clone size: .; D gene: .; V gene: TRBV13; CDR3 protein: CASSPEPILNYGYTF; CDR3 DNA: TGTGCCAGCAGCCCGGAGCCAATCCTTAACTATGGCTACACCTTC
J gene: TRBJ1-2; clone size: .; D gene: .; V gene: TRBV18; CDR3 protein: CASSPYREEIGYTF; CDR3 DNA: TGTGCCAGCTCACCATACAGGGAAGAGATTGGCTACACCTTC
J gene: TRBJ2-7; clone size: .; D gene: TRBD1; V gene: TRBV18; CDR3 protein: CASSKDRGPYEQYF; CDR3 DNA: TGTGCCAGCTCAAAGGACAGGGGGCCCTACGAGCAGTACTTC
J gene: TRBJ2-7; clone size: once; D gene: TRBD1; V gene: TRBV14; CDR3 protein: CASSRTGVGEKQYF; CDR3 DNA: TGTGCCAGCAGCCGGACAGGGGTTGGGGAGAAGCAGTACTTC
J gene: TRBJ1-6; clone size: .; D gene: TRBD1; V gene: TRBV13; CDR3 protein: CASSRRQGSNSPLHF; CDR3 DNA: TGTGCCAGCAGCCGGAGACAGGGGAGTAATTCACCCCTCCACTTT
J gene: TRBJ2-2; clone size: .; D gene: .; V gene: TRBV5-1; CDR3 protein: CASSWRDLPGGELFF; CDR3 DNA: TGCGCCAGCAGCTGGCGGGACCTTCCGGGAGGGGAGCTGTTTTTT
J gene: TRBJ1-6; clone size: .; D gene: .; V gene: TRBV27; CDR3 protein: CASTEFSSYNSPLHF; CDR3 DNA: TGTGCCAGCACCGAGTTTAGCTCCTATAATTCACCCCTCCACTTT
J gene: TRBJ1-1; clone size: .; D gene: .; V gene: TRBV7-9; CDR3 protein: CASSLGGWFTEAFF; CDR3 DNA: TGTGCCAGCAGCTTAGGGGGCTGGTTCACTGAAGCTTTCTTT
J gene: TRBJ1-4; clone size: once; D gene: .; V gene: TRBV5-5; CDR3 protein: CASSRRTANNEKLFF; CDR3 DNA: TGTGCCAGCAGCCGTCGGACAGCAAATAATGAAAAACTGTTTTTT
J gene: TRBJ1-4; clone size: .; D gene: TRBD1; V gene: TRBV19; CDR3 protein: CASSPDRVPNEKLFF; CDR3 DNA: TGTGCCAGTAGTCCGGACAGGGTCCCTAATGAAAAACTGTTTTTT
J gene: TRBJ2-3; clone size: .; D gene: .; V gene: TRBV7-6; CDR3 protein: CASSQPGSGTDTQYF; CDR3 DNA: TGTGCCAGCAGCCAACCAGGGTCAGGCACAGATACGCAGTATTTT
J gene: TRBJ1-4; clone size: .; D gene: .; V gene: TRBV25-1; CDR3 protein: CASSAFERAKLFF; CDR3 DNA: TGTGCCAGCAGTGCCTTTGAACGGGCAAAACTGTTTTTT
J gene: TRBJ1-1; clone size: .; D gene: .; V gene: TRBV5-1; CDR3 protein: CASSVSTVNTEAFF; CDR3 DNA: TGCGCCAGCAGCGTCTCGACAGTGAACACTGAAGCTTTCTTT
J gene: TRBJ1-2; clone size: .; D gene: .; V gene: TRBV6-5; CDR3 protein: CASSFIRRGDYGYTF; CDR3 DNA: TGTGCCAGCAGTTTTATACGGCGGGGGGACTATGGCTACACCTTC
J gene: TRBJ1-1; clone size: once; D gene: .; V gene: TRBV5-1; CDR3 protein: CASSLQAENTEAFF; CDR3 DNA: TGCGCCAGCAGCTTACAGGCTGAGAACACTGAAGCTTTCTTT
J gene: TRBJ1-6; clone size: once; D gene: .; V gene: TRBV5-1; CDR3 protein: CASSREGIGTSSYNSPLHF; CDR3 DNA: TGCGCCAGCAGCCGGGAAGGAATAGGGACTAGCTCCTATAATTCACCCCTCCACTTT
J gene: TRBJ2-5; clone size: .; D gene: TRBD2; V gene: TRBV4-1; CDR3 protein: CASSLLRRTSGGPRETQYF; CDR3 DNA: TGCGCCAGCAGCCTACTACGGCGGACTAGCGGGGGGCCTAGGGAGACCCAGTACTTC
J gene: TRBJ1-3; clone size: .; D gene: .; V gene: TRBV27; CDR3 protein: CASSLRSGYSGNTIYF; CDR3 DNA: TGTGCCAGTAGTTTACGGTCCGGTTACTCTGGAAACACCATATATTTT
J gene: TRBJ2-1; clone size: .; D gene: .; V gene: TRBV5-4; CDR3 protein: CASSSGVVGSYNEQFF; CDR3 DNA: TGTGCCAGCAGCTCTGGGGTGGTGGGCTCCTACAATGAGCAGTTCTTC
J gene: TRBJ1-1; clone size: .; D gene: .; V gene: TRBV6-6; CDR3 protein: CASSPPPAEAFF; CDR3 DNA: TGTGCCAGCAGCCCCCCCCCGGCTGAAGCTTTCTTT
J gene: TRBJ1-2; clone size: .; D gene: TRBD1; V gene: TRBV6-1; CDR3 protein: CASSEPRQGSYGYTF; CDR3 DNA: TGTGCCAGCAGTGAACCCCGACAGGGATCCTATGGCTACACCTTC
J gene: TRBJ1-5; clone size: .; D gene: .; V gene: TRBV5-6; CDR3 protein: CASSFGLNSNQPQHF; CDR3 DNA: TGTGCCAGCAGCTTCGGCCTAAATAGCAATCAGCCCCAGCATTTT
J gene: TRBJ2-5; clone size: once; D gene: .; V gene: TRBV7-9; CDR3 protein: CASSPYAEQETQYF; CDR3 DNA: TGTGCCAGCAGTCCCTATGCGGAACAAGAGACCCAGTACTTC
J gene: TRBJ2-4; clone size: .; D gene: .; V gene: TRBV6-6; CDR3 protein: CASSVRKVDIQYF; CDR3 DNA: TGTGCCAGCAGTGTCAGGAAAGTTGACATTCAGTACTTC
J gene: TRBJ2-3; clone size: .; D gene: .; V gene: TRBV27; CDR3 protein: CASSLQGTMDTQYF; CDR3 DNA: TGTGCCAGCAGTTTACAGGGGACAATGGATACGCAGTATTTT
J gene: TRBJ1-2; clone size: .; D gene: .; V gene: TRBV2; CDR3 protein: CASSDRGVYNYGYTF; CDR3 DNA: TGTGCCAGCAGTGATCGGGGGGTTTATAACTATGGCTACACCTTC
J gene: TRBJ1-1; clone size: .; D gene: .; V gene: TRBV27; CDR3 protein: CASSFLGTNTEAFF; CDR3 DNA: TGTGCCAGCAGTTTTTTGGGAACCAACACTGAAGCTTTCTTT
J gene: TRBJ2-2; clone size: .; D gene: .; V gene: TRBV7-7; CDR3 protein: CASSLAGSANTGELFF; CDR3 DNA: TGTGCCAGCAGCTTAGCGGGTAGCGCGAACACCGGGGAGCTGTTTTTT
J gene: TRBJ2-5; clone size: .; D gene: .; V gene: TRBV27; CDR3 protein: CASSLVGGQETQYF; CDR3 DNA: TGTGCCAGCAGTTTAGTAGGGGGCCAAGAGACCCAGTACTTC
J gene: TRBJ1-6; clone size: .; D gene: .; V gene: TRBV5-8; CDR3 protein: CASSLGRGYSPLHF; CDR3 DNA: TGTGCCAGCAGCTTAGGGCGGGGTTACTCACCCCTCCACTTT
J gene: TRBJ2-3; clone size: .; D gene: .; V gene: TRBV10-3; CDR3 protein: CAISAASGDTDTQYF; CDR3 DNA: TGTGCCATCAGTGCGGCTAGTGGGGACACAGATACGCAGTATTTT
J gene: TRBJ2-3; clone size: large; D gene: TRBD2; V gene: TRBV10-3; CDR3 protein: CAISAGLDPTDTQYF; CDR3 DNA: TGTGCCATCAGTGCGGGACTAGACCCCACAGATACGCAGTATTTT
J gene: TRBJ2-6; clone size: .; D gene: .; V gene: TRBV5-8; CDR3 protein: CASSLRGLTSSGANVLTF; CDR3 DNA: TGTGCCAGCAGTTTGCGGGGACTGACGAGCTCTGGGGCCAACGTCCTGACTTTC
J gene: TRBJ2-7; clone size: .; D gene: TRBD1; V gene: TRBV23-1; CDR3 protein: CASSQYRGSYEQYF; CDR3 DNA: TGCGCCAGCAGTCAATACAGGGGTTCCTACGAGCAGTACTTC
J gene: TRBJ2-1; clone size: .; D gene: .; V gene: TRBV7-9; CDR3 protein: CASGRDFGSNEQFF; CDR3 DNA: TGTGCCAGCGGCAGGGATTTTGGGAGCAATGAGCAGTTCTTC
J gene: TRBJ1-4; clone size: .; D gene: .; V gene: TRBV5-1; CDR3 protein: CASSLGQLNEKLFF; CDR3 DNA: TGCGCCAGCAGCTTGGGACAGCTTAATGAAAAACTGTTTTTT